A selection of T cell receptor beta chains follows, all from one sample in a study of T cell repertoires in aging, cancer and after chemotherapy. TCRdb re-called the multiplex PCR reads with MiXCR, one entry per CDR3 protein. The sample has more than 2,500 distinct CDR3 sequences, 42% seen once; the top ten hold over 35%. Source material: blood. These receptors all stem from a human donor with a blood cancer. Each CDR3 is given with its conserved first and last residue. A D gene is named only where the DNA matches it firmly. Rows may omit the clone size; those that give it use once, few, many or a size class.

j_gene,abundance,d_gene,v_gene,CDR3nt,CDR3aa
TRBJ1-4,NA,NA,TRBV10-3,TGTGCCACGCGGGGAGGGTATCATGAAAAACTGTTTTTT,CATRGGYHEKLFF
TRBJ2-1,once,TRBD1,TRBV5-5,TGTGCCAGCAGTCTACAGGGGGCGATCGGTGAGCAGTTCTTC,CASSLQGAIGEQFF
TRBJ1-6,few,TRBD1,TRBV27,TGTGCCAGCAGTTTAGTGTTCGGGACAGGGGTTAATTCACCCCTCCACTTT,CASSLVFGTGVNSPLHF
TRBJ2-1,NA,NA,TRBV19,TGTGCCAGTCCAAAGGGGCAGTTCTTC,CASPKGQFF
TRBJ2-6,NA,NA,TRBV6-2/TRBV6-3,TGTGCCGGCTCTAGGGGGGCGCCGGGGGCCAACGTCCTGACTTTC,CAGSRGAPGANVLTF
TRBJ2-6,NA,TRBD1,TRBV5-6,TGCGCCAGCAGCCTGGGACAGTCTGGGGCCAACGTCCTGACTTTC,CASSLGQSGANVLTF
TRBJ2-7,NA,NA,TRBV18,TGTGCCAGCTCACCACGGAAGGGCCCCTACGAGCAGTACTTC,CASSPRKGPYEQYF
TRBJ2-4,NA,NA,TRBV6-2/TRBV6-3,TGTGCCAGCAGGCCCGCCGGGACAACCAAAAACATTCAGTACTTC,CASRPAGTTKNIQYF
TRBJ2-3,NA,NA,TRBV19,TGTGCCAGTAGTCCTCGATTGATAGATACGCAGTATTTT,CASSPRLIDTQYF
TRBJ2-3,few,NA,TRBV12-3/TRBV12-4,TGTGCCAGCAGCCGCGGGACGGATACGCAGTATTTT,CASSRGTDTQYF
TRBJ1-2,large,TRBD1,TRBV29-1,TGCAGCGTTGAACCCCGGACAGGTTTAGACGGCTACACCTTC,CSVEPRTGLDGYTF
TRBJ2-3,NA,TRBD2,TRBV6-5,TGTGCCAGCAGTTACTCGGCTAGCGGAACCACAGATACGCAGTATTTT,CASSYSASGTTDTQYF
TRBJ1-1,NA,NA,TRBV19,TGTGCCAGTAGTATAGGCAGGAACACTGAAGCTTTCTTT,CASSIGRNTEAFF
TRBJ2-3,NA,NA,TRBV27,TGTGCCAGCAGTTTGGGGTCCGTTCATACGCAGTATTTT,CASSLGSVHTQYF
TRBJ2-1,once,NA,TRBV5-1,TGCGCCAGCCGCATGACAGGAAACAATGAGCAGTTCTTC,CASRMTGNNEQFF
TRBJ2-7,large,TRBD1,TRBV13,TGTGCCAGCAGCCGAAGACAGGGAGATCACGAGCAGTACTTC,CASSRRQGDHEQYF
TRBJ1-2,few,NA,TRBV19,TGTGCCAGTAGTATAGAATCCACGGGGAACTATGGCTACACCTTC,CASSIESTGNYGYTF
TRBJ2-7,few,NA,TRBV12-3/TRBV12-4,TGTGCCAGCAGTGAAGCAGGGTTCTCCTACGAGCAGTACTTC,CASSEAGFSYEQYF
TRBJ2-2,NA,NA,TRBV6-5,TGTGCCAGCAGCGCCCGGAACACCGGGGAGCTGTTTTTT,CASSARNTGELFF
TRBJ2-1,few,TRBD2,TRBV29-1,TGCAGCGTTGCCTCCGGGACTAGCTATGTACATGAGCAGTTCTTC,CSVASGTSYVHEQFF
TRBJ1-6,NA,TRBD1,TRBV20-1,TGCAGTGTCAGGGGGGAGGGGGCTTCTATGAATTCACCCCTCCACTTT,CSVRGEGASMNSPLHF
TRBJ2-7,NA,NA,TRBV20-1,TGCAGTGCTTTTTCGGGATACCCGTCCTACGAGCAGTACTTC,CSAFSGYPSYEQYF
TRBJ2-7,few,TRBD1,TRBV5-4,TGTGCCAGCAGCCCTATACAGGGGTACTACGAGCAGTACTTC,CASSPIQGYYEQYF
TRBJ2-1,large,NA,TRBV4-3,TGCGCCAGCAGCCAAGATCTCAAACAGATGCCTAACAATGAGCAGTTCTTC,CASSQDLKQMPNNEQFF
TRBJ2-2,NA,TRBD1,TRBV5-1,TGCGCCAGCAGCTTACGACAGGGGGCCTTTGCCGGGGAGCTGTTTTTT,CASSLRQGAFAGELFF
TRBJ2-3,few,TRBD1,TRBV5-4,TGTGCCAGCAGCTCGGACGGACAGGCCACAGATACGCAGTATTTT,CASSSDGQATDTQYF
TRBJ2-7,NA,TRBD2,TRBV4-2,TGTGCCAGCAGCCAAGATAGCGGGAGTAACTACGAGCAGTACTTC,CASSQDSGSNYEQYF
TRBJ1-1,NA,TRBD1,TRBV7-2,TGTGCCAGCAGCCCTGTAAGGGACAGGAACACTGAAGCTTTCTTT,CASSPVRDRNTEAFF
TRBJ1-6,NA,NA,TRBV18,TGTGCCAGCTCAGCCTCGGGCGGGGATTCACCCCTCCACTTT,CASSASGGDSPLHF
TRBJ2-1,NA,NA,TRBV27,TGTGCCAGCGGATACACGAACGTTGAGCAGTTCTTC,CASGYTNVEQFF
TRBJ2-1,NA,TRBD1,TRBV6-5,TGTGCCAGCAGTGCAAAGGGGGCGATGGTAGCGCTCTACAATGAGCAGTTCTTC,CASSAKGAMVALYNEQFF
TRBJ2-1,NA,NA,TRBV20-1,TGCAGTGCTAGGAAGCGCCTAGGGTACAATGAGCAGTTCTTC,CSARKRLGYNEQFF
TRBJ2-7,few,NA,TRBV5-6,TGTGCCAGCAGCTCTAACTACGAGCAGTACTTC,CASSSNYEQYF
TRBJ2-5,few,TRBD1,TRBV19,TGTGCCAGTAGTACCCCTTCAGGGGGCCAAGAGACCCAGTACTTC,CASSTPSGGQETQYF
TRBJ2-7,few,NA,TRBV6-6,TGTGCCAGCAGCAAGAAGGGGGAGTCCTACGAGCAGTACTTC,CASSKKGESYEQYF
TRBJ2-7,NA,NA,TRBV27,TGTGCCAGCAGTTTTAGCCGGGACCCGAAACGCTACGAGCAGTACTTC,CASSFSRDPKRYEQYF
TRBJ2-7,NA,TRBD1,TRBV6-5,TGTGCCAGCAGATCGACAGGGGGCGGCTCCTACGAGCAGTACTTC,CASRSTGGGSYEQYF
TRBJ2-3,few,TRBD2,TRBV7-9,TGTGTCAGCAGCTTGAGACCATCTGGGGCTAGCGGGAGTGAATCATATACGCAGTATTTT,CVSSLRPSGASGSESYTQYF
TRBJ1-5,few,TRBD1,TRBV27,TGTGCCAGCAGTACTGGGACAGCTAGCAATCAGCCCCAGCATTTT,CASSTGTASNQPQHF
TRBJ2-7,NA,NA,TRBV4-3,TGTGCCAGCAGCCCGAGGGACTTTGGCTCCGAGCAGTACTTC,CASSPRDFGSEQYF
TRBJ2-7,NA,TRBD2,TRBV5-6,TGTGCCAGCAGGTGGGAGGGTAAATCCTACGAGCAGTACTTC,CASRWEGKSYEQYF
TRBJ2-3,NA,TRBD2,TRBV19,TGTGCCAGTAGGGAACTAGCGGGGGGCACAGATACGCAGTATTTT,CASRELAGGTDTQYF
TRBJ2-3,NA,TRBD1,TRBV19,TGTGCCAGTAGTAGAGACAGGGTCCGCACAGATACGCAGTATTTT,CASSRDRVRTDTQYF
TRBJ2-4,NA,NA,TRBV28,TGTGCCAGCTGGGGATCCGGCAAAAACATTCAGTACTTC,CASWGSGKNIQYF
TRBJ2-7,NA,NA,TRBV6-5,TGTGCCAGCAGTTACTCGAGGGTAGGGCGCTACGAGCAGTACTTC,CASSYSRVGRYEQYF
TRBJ2-5,few,TRBD1,TRBV27,TGTGCCAGCAGTAGAGACAGGGCAGGAGAAGAGACCCAGTACTTC,CASSRDRAGEETQYF
TRBJ1-2,few,TRBD1,TRBV6-5,TGTGCCAGCAGCCAGGACAGGGAATATGGCTACACCTTC,CASSQDREYGYTF